These 15 T cell receptor beta chains were sequenced from one sample in a study of cytomegalovirus exposure and HLA in healthy donors. It was with 60 Vbeta and 13 Jbeta primers that the PCR ran. Generated by immunoSEQ multiplex PCR, the TCRdb table keeps only in-frame clones and is missing some. The top ten clones hold approximately 13% of a sample with over 150,000 clones, around four fifths of them seen once. The sample taken for sequencing was PBMCs. These receptors came from a woman aged 50 to 65 in good health and CMV-seropositive.

Remarks on this clone: Other DNA sequences in the same sample also yield this CDR3. The V and J genes are TRBV6-5 and TRBJ1-5, with D possibly TRBD1 on 6 matching bases. The germline CDR1 and CDR2 sequences are MNHEY and SVGAGI. Trimming took off 0 bases at V and 4 bases at J, with 10 bases between the two ends. CDR3 size: 15 residues. Here the CDR3 reads CASSYSGQGNQPQHF. CDR3 DNA: TGTGCCAGCAGTTACTCGGGTCAGGGGAATCAGCCCCAGCATTTT.

The rearrangement uses TRBV29-1 and TRBJ1-1, with 8 bases aligning to TRBD1. Per the germline V gene, CDR1 is SQVTM and CDR2 is ANQGSEA. This CDR3 spans 16 amino acids. After removal of 7 bases from V and 0 bases from J, the junction contained 13 bases not matched to a gene. CDR3 DNA: TGCAGCGCTCGGTCCGGGACAGGACCTATGAACACTGAAGCTTTCTTT. The encoded protein is CSARSGTGPMNTEAFF. The full variable domain, with the rest looked up from reference TRBV29-1 and TRBJ1-1, is SAVISQKPSRDICQRGTSLTIQCQVDSQVTMMFWYRQQPGQSLTLIATANQGSEATYESGFVIDKFPISRPNLTFSTLTVSNMSPEDSSIYLCSARSGTGPMNTEAFFGQGTRLTVV.

The rearrangement uses TRBV9 and TRBJ1-5, with 12 positions matching TRBD1. Germline V lookup: CDR1 SGDLS, CDR2 YYNGEE. V dropped 4 bases and J dropped 1; count of bases not matched to a gene: 12. The CDR3 totals 19 residues. The CDR3 spells CASSSLSGTGGSSNQPQHF. CDR3 bases: TGTGCCAGCAGCTCCCTCTCCGGGACAGGGGGCTCGAGCAATCAGCCCCAGCATTTT.

This chain uses TRBV18 with TRBJ2-7, with D maybe TRBD2 (6 bases). Germline assignment: CDR1 KGHSH and CDR2 LQKENI. This CDR3 region has 13 residues. Trimming took 0 bases from V and 7 from J, leaving 10 bases between them. CDR3 in DNA: TGTGCCAGCTCACCACCAGGAGGGGAAGAGCAGTACTTC. It translates to CASSPPGGEEQYF.

This clone was seen only a few times. This chain connects TRBV6-1 to TRBJ2-1, with D uncertain. Looked up from germline, CDR1 is MNHNS and CDR2 is SASEGT. V gave up 8 bases and J gave up 1 base, with 3 bases separating them. This CDR3 contains 11 residues. CDR3 coding DNA: TGTGCCAGCGTATCCTACAATGAGCAGTTCTTC. Translation: CASVSYNEQFF.

The chain combines TRBV6-5 with TRBJ1-6; 7 bases agree with TRBD1. Germline CDR1 MNHEY, CDR2 SVGAGI. The CDR3 has 11 amino acids. Trimming took 7 bases from V and 11 from J; bases not matched to a gene: 2. The CDR3 DNA reads as TGTGCCAGCACAGGGGGGACACCCCTCCACTTT. Translation gives CASTGGTPLHF.

The chain links TRBV12-5 to TRBJ2-7, with 8 bases matching TRBD1. CDR1 and CDR2 from the germline V gene are LGHNT and FRNRAP. With V trimmed by 5 bases and J by 2 bases, 5 bases remained unmatched. The CDR3 consists of 14 residues. The CDR3 sequence: CASGPDRVTYEQYF. The CDR3 nucleotides read TGTGCTAGTGGTCCGGACAGGGTTACCTACGAGCAGTACTTC.

This chain uses TRBV6-6 with TRBJ1-4; 7 bases map to TRBD1. V shed 10 bases and J 7 bases; nucleotides not matched to a gene: 9. This CDR3 has 13 residues. Germline values: CDR1 MNHNY, CDR2 SVGAGI (reference sequence). CDR3 protein: CAMTTGAGEKLFF. The CDR3, as DNA: TGTGCCATGACTACAGGGGCGGGTGAAAAACTGTTTTTT.

This clone was seen just once. The chain recombines TRBV30 with TRBJ2-7, with 11 positions matching TRBD2. Germline V gives CDR1 GTSNPN, CDR2 SVGIG (reference sequence). The CDR3 extends over 16 amino acids. V gave up 4 bases and J gave up 2 bases; unmatched junction bases: 10. Here the CDR3 reads CAWTSTSGAYPYEQYF. As DNA, the CDR3 is TGTGCCTGGACTTCGACTAGCGGGGCCTACCCCTACGAGCAGTACTTC.

The chain joins TRBV9 to TRBJ2-2; 10 nucleotides line up with TRBD2. V shed 4 bases, J shed 3 bases, and the junction held 12 bases outside the gene matches. CDR1 and CDR2 (germline): SGDLS, YYNGEE. The CDR3 is 18 residues long. CDR3 in DNA: TGTGCCAGCAGCCCCCGGGGAGCGGGGGGGATAGACACCGGGGAGCTGTTTTTT. Translated: CASSPRGAGGIDTGELFF.

This clone was counted between two and nine times. The chain recombines TRBV5-4 with TRBJ2-2; 12 bases are shared with TRBD1. Trimming cost V 6 bases and J 6 bases; bases outside gene matches: 9. This CDR3 region has 16 residues. Germline values: CDR1 SGHNT, CDR2 YYREEE (reference sequence). CDR3 in amino acids: CASKIRDRGRSGELFF. Written as DNA, the CDR3 is TGTGCCAGCAAGATCCGGGACAGGGGGCGTTCCGGGGAGCTGTTTTTT.

This chain links TRBV27 with TRBJ2-1; 8 bases are a match to TRBD2. With 5 bases clipped from V and 9 bases from J, the junction kept 9 bases outside the gene matches. This CDR3 has 14 amino acids. Germline loops: CDR1 MNHEY, CDR2 SMNVEV (reference sequence). This chain's CDR3 is CASSPGGVATEQFF. The CDR3 nucleotides read TGTGCCAGCAGTCCCGGGGGGGTGGCGACTGAGCAGTTCTTC.

This clone was detected only once. The chain is built from TRBV5-1 and TRBJ2-6; 9 nucleotides agree with TRBD1. The CDR3 sequence is 18 residues long. The V gene end was trimmed by 5 bases and the J gene end by 1 base; junction bases not matched to a gene: 10. Germline-derived CDR1 and CDR2 are SGHRS and YFSETQ. In DNA, the CDR3 is TGCGCCAGCAGTTCAGACACAGGGGGCGTGTCTGGGGCCAACGTCCTGACTTTC. It yields the protein CASSSDTGGVSGANVLTF.

The J gene is TRBJ2-1, the V gene TRBV5-1; 9 bases map to TRBD1. Trimming cost V 6 bases and J 9 bases; bases outside gene matches: 10. Per the germline V gene, CDR1 is SGHRS and CDR2 is YFSETQ. The CDR3 has 14 residues. The CDR3 DNA sequence: TGCGCCAGCACCTCAGGACAGGGGTATACTGAGCAGTTCTTC. Its translation: CASTSGQGYTEQFF.

J is TRBJ2-1 and V is TRBV30; TRBD2 might be the D (6 bases). Germline V gives CDR1 GTSNPN, CDR2 SVGIG (reference sequence). Deletions cut 5 bases from V and 7 bases from J, with 18 bases between. The CDR3 spans 14 residues. CDR3 region: CAWVRRGLPNEQFF. The CDR3 region has the DNA TGTGCCTGGGTACGACGGGGACTTCCGAATGAGCAGTTCTTC.